The entry that follows covers one T cell receptor (beta chain) sequence. Its antigen is currently not known. The input lacks base qualities; no much larger clone sits a single base away. This entry is derived from a study of CD8 T cell repertoires and HIV-1 epitope variants (TCRdb year 2020). In terms of the full investigation: In separate culture wells, T cells were stimulated with each of twenty-five peptides that represented autologous and known Gag and Nef epitope variants. A CMV, EBV and flu peptide pool, the Ebola AY9 epitope as negative control, and a no-peptide well were included as control conditions. Tested epitopes included three Gag epitope families and Nef HW9 and YT9. Using the EasySep Human T Cell Enrichment Kit, T cells were enriched and then co-cultured with an equal number of autologous T cell-negative cells acting as antigen-presenting cells. Cultures were maintained for 10 days in IMDM with gentamicin, and half-media changes adding IL-2, IL-7 and IL-15 were performed on days 3 and 7. An aliquot of 1M T cells was saved as an uncultured baseline condition, separate from the approximately 80 T cell cultures. A total of some 84 T cell cultures were run, with each culture condition done in triplicate except for one peptide, which was done in duplicate. Overall study outcomes, separate from this receptor: Five or six clonotypes recognized the Nef KF9 family and one the HW9 family, with no responses to the TAALDMSHF plasma variant. The assay could identify only TCR beta chains and pointed to proliferation in response to antigen, not to T cell function or cytokine profile. Of the nine antigen-specific TCR beta clonotypes identified, six appeared cross-reactive for autologous or known escape epitope variants.

TCR beta CDR3 regions were sequenced at survey depth on the immunoSEQ platform. The QIAamp DNA micro kit was used to extract genomic DNA from every cultured and uncultured CD8+ T cell population. From the authors' description of their analysis: Any sample with under 5,000 productive reads was excluded, and this exclusion removed about 7% of the 75 cultures stimulated with HIV peptides. Sequences were trimmed to CDR3 by a MANAFEST web app, and nonproductive sequences, CDR3s under 5 amino acids, and sequences not starting with C or ending with F/W were removed. To count as antigen-specific, a clonotype had to be expanded in at least 2 of 3 replicates compared with the no-peptide control at FDR 0.01, and only within one epitope family. Specific clonotypes also needed at least fivefold higher frequency than in wells stimulated with peptides from other epitope families. The table comes from immuneACCESS by way of TCRdb, which keeps in-frame sequences with V and J called. Part of the clones is missing from these tables; in studies checked, under half for an unresolved V gene and the rest for unknown reasons. The D gene and trimming were derived from the DNA, and the V and J assignments and clone size from that table. A total of thousands of clones appear in this sample, 55% to 70% of them only once. The top ten clonotypes cover roughly 40% of the sample.

The EasySep Human CD8+ T Cell Enrichment Kit was used on day 10 to isolate CD8+ T cells from every culture. V lost 5 bases and J lost 3 bases; the stretch between them is 14 bases long. From the cysteine up to the phenylalanine, the CDR3 has a length of 15 residues. Only the CDR3 DNA is retained, 45 bases long and in frame from the first base. CDR1 and CDR2 are read off the germline V gene (reference sequence) as MNHEY and SMNVEV. The sequenced material came from cultured CD8+ T cells derived from PBMCs. This chain is built from TRBV27 and TRBJ1-3; 5 matching bases give a weak D call of TRBD1. This receptor was taken from a male donor with HIV. CDR3 region: CASSLTAGFGNTIYF. The nucleotides read TGTGCCAGCAGTCTAACCGCAGGGTTTGGAAACACCATATATTTT.